This entry concerns a single TCR beta chain. TCRdb's table, derived via immunoSEQ multiplex PCR, lists solely in-frame clones and lacks some. The sample contains about 80,000 clones, just under 95% of which appear only once. The sample originates from a study of technical replicates of blood from several donors. This TCR was recovered from a human donor in good health. The sequencing input was T cells isolated from PBMCs.

CDR3 amino acids: CASSLRGRYEQYF. The CDR3 nucleotides read TGTGCCAGCAGTTTACGAGGGAGATACGAGCAGTACTTC. This rearrangement joins TRBV28 to TRBJ2-7; TRBD2 is a possible D gene (5 bases). V was shortened by 2 bases and J by 4 bases, with 9 bases between the two germline ends. The germline V gene has CDR1 MDHEN and CDR2 SYDVKM. CDR3 size: 13 residues.